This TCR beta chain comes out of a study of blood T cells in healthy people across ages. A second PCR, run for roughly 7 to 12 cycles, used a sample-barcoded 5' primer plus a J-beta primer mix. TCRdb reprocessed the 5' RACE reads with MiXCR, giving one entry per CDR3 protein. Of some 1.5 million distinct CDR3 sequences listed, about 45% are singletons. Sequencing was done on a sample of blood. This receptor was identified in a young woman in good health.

CDR3 loop: CSAREGTGGNAEAFF. The CDR3 DNA follows: TGCAGTGCTAGAGAAGGGACAGGGGGGAATGCTGAAGCTTTCTTT. The chain joins TRBV20-1 to TRBJ1-1; 11 bases fit TRBD1. The CDR3 runs to 15 residues. Trimming at V came to 0 bases and at J to 6 bases, leaving 6 bases not matched to a gene. Germline V gene lookup returns CDR1 DFQATT and CDR2 SNEGSKA (reference sequence).